The 21 T cell receptor beta chains given below trace back to one sample, sequenced in a study of radiotherapy plus CTLA-4 blockade in lung cancer. Here immunoSEQ multiplex PCR was the method, and the copy in TCRdb shows in-frame clones only, minus some. The sample includes about 32,000 clones, about 69% of them seen just once. The sample consisted of peripheral blood, taken from a patient treated with radiotherapy plus ipilimumab. The source is a human donor with non-small cell lung cancer that progressed on radiotherapy plus ipilimumab.

The count of this clone is one. The V gene is TRBV6-5, the J gene TRBJ2-5; either TRBD1 or TRBD2 may supply D (5 bases each). CDR1 MNHEY and CDR2 SVGAGI come from the germline V gene. The CDR3 sequence is 14 residues long. Trimming pared 10 bases from V and 2 bases from J, leaving 17 bases between. DNA for the CDR3: TGTGCCACCCGAGGGGACGGGATTCAAGAGACCCAGTACTTC. Encoded protein: CATRGDGIQETQYF.

This sequence joins TRBV7-2 and TRBJ2-5; D tentatively reads TRBD1 or TRBD2 (6 bases each). This CDR3 has 17 amino acids. Germline V gene data show CDR1 as SGHTA and CDR2 as FQGNSA. Between the trimmed V and J ends, which lost 2 bases and 7 bases, there was a span of 23 bases. The CDR3 spells CASSLIFGQYRGGTQYF. CDR3 in DNA: TGTGCCAGCAGCTTAATTTTTGGACAGTATCGGGGAGGGACCCAGTACTTC.

V and J are TRBV7-9 and TRBJ2-5; D might be TRBD2 (7 bases). V lost 2 bases and J lost 4, with 17 bases in between. Germline V gene sequence: CDR1 SEHNR, CDR2 FQNEAQ (reference sequence). CDR3 length equals 16 residues. The CDR3 is CASSLYDGGGRETQYF. The CDR3, as DNA: TGTGCCAGCAGCTTATATGATGGCGGGGGCAGAGAGACCCAGTACTTC.

The J gene is TRBJ1-1, the V gene TRBV9, with 7 bases matching TRBD1. V was clipped by 3 bases and J by 2 bases; unmatched bases: 10. CDR1 and CDR2 (germline): SGDLS, YYNGEE. CDR3 size: 16 residues. Here the CDR3 DNA reads TGTGCCAGCAGCGAAAGGGAGGGGGCCTCCAACACTGAAGCTTTCTTT. Translated: CASSEREGASNTEAFF.

V and J are TRBV4-1 and TRBJ2-6; D is possibly TRBD1 or TRBD2 (6 bases each). Germline-derived CDR1 and CDR2 are MGHRA and YSYEKL. V was cut by 0 bases and J by 0 bases, with 15 bases left in between. CDR3 length: 19 residues. CDR3 sequence (DNA): TGCGCCAGCAGCCAAGACGGGAACGGGGGCTCCTCTGGGGCCAACGTCCTGACTTTC. It encodes CASSQDGNGGSSGANVLTF.

The V call is TRBV1, the J call TRBJ1-3; the DNA was not compared with TRBD1, the D call given in the table. TRBV1 is annotated as a pseudogene. This CDR3 contains 16 residues. CDR3 sequence: CTSSPLTGGGGNTIYF. CDR3 in DNA: TGCACCAGCAGCCCGTTGACAGGGGGCGGTGGAAACACCATATATTTT.

This sequence joins TRBV30 and TRBJ1-2; D ambiguous. The V and J ends lost 6 bases and 5 bases respectively, with 13 bases between them. This CDR3 region has 12 residues. Germline loops: CDR1 GTSNPN, CDR2 SVGIG (reference sequence). The chain's CDR3 is CACYDSAYGYTF. As DNA, the CDR3 is TGTGCCTGCTATGACTCAGCTTATGGCTACACCTTC. The full variable domain, its missing parts supplied by reference TRBV30 and TRBJ1-2, is SQTIHQWPATLVQPVGSPLSLECTVEGTSNPNLYWYRQAAGRGLQLLFYSVGIGQISSEVPQNLSASRPQDRQFILSSKKLLLSDSGFYLCACYDSAYGYTFGSGTRLTVV.

The chain combines TRBV27 with TRBJ2-3, with 12 bases matching TRBD2. The CDR3 contains 15 residues. Germline loops: CDR1 MNHEY, CDR2 SMNVEV (reference sequence). J gave up 2 bases and V 10 bases, and 7 bases lay outside the gene matches. This chain's CDR3 is CATLGLAGNTDTQYF. As DNA, the CDR3 is TGTGCCACCCTCGGACTAGCGGGGAACACAGATACGCAGTATTTT.

The chain carries TRBV13 and TRBJ2-5; TRBD1 might be the D (5 bases). Germline V gene lookup returns CDR1 PRHDT and CDR2 FYEKMQ (reference sequence). The CDR3 is 14 amino acids. Trimming took off 5 bases at V and 3 bases at J, with 13 bases between the two ends. This chain's CDR3 is CASSPRGLEETQYF. In nucleotides, the CDR3 is TGTGCCAGCAGCCCAAGGGGCCTCGAAGAGACCCAGTACTTC.

The V gene is TRBV4-1, the J gene TRBJ2-4, with D uncertain. The CDR3 loop spans 16 amino acids. In germline, CDR1 is MGHRA, CDR2 YSYEKL. V lost 2 bases and J lost 0, with 11 bases in between. Here the CDR3 reads CASSQPDGLAKNIQYF. The CDR3 nucleotides read TGCGCCAGCAGCCAACCGGACGGGCTAGCCAAAAACATTCAGTACTTC.

This clone was observed a few times. The rearrangement uses TRBV28 and TRBJ2-7, with 9 nucleotides matching TRBD2. The V segment lost 3 bases and the J segment 0 bases; nucleotides outside the gene matches: 6. This CDR3 has 16 amino acids. CDR1 is MDHEN, CDR2 SYDVKM, per germline. CDR3 in amino acids: CASSFGGREGSYEQYF. CDR3 in DNA: TGTGCCAGCAGTTTTGGCGGGCGGGAGGGCTCCTACGAGCAGTACTTC. Complete variable domain (other parts from reference TRBV28 and TRBJ2-7): DVKVTQSSRYLVKRTGEKVFLECVQDMDHENMFWYRQDPGLGLRLIYFSYDVKMKEKGDIPEGYSVSREKKERFSLILESASTNQTSMYLCASSFGGREGSYEQYFGPGTRLTVT.

Only a few counts were recorded for this clone. The V gene is TRBV6-6, the J gene TRBJ1-2; D is ambiguous. CDR1 and CDR2 from the germline V gene are MNHNY and SVGAGI (reference sequence). There are 11 residues in the CDR3. Trimming took 5 bases from V and 5 from J, leaving 6 bases between them. In DNA, the CDR3 is TGTGCCAGCAGTGATTCGTATGGCTACACCTTC. Its protein is CASSDSYGYTF.

V is TRBV5-4 and J is TRBJ2-2; tentative D call: TRBD2 (6 bases). CDR1 SGHNT and CDR2 YYREEE come from the germline V gene (reference sequence). CDR3 length: 16 amino acids. The V end lost 4 bases, the J end lost 5 bases, and 18 bases lay between the germline ends. The CDR3 sequence is CASSAPGGVGTGELFF. DNA of the CDR3: TGTGCCAGCAGCGCCCCCGGGGGAGTTGGTACCGGGGAGCTGTTTTTT.

This clone was observed a single time. The V call is TRBV18, the J call TRBJ2-7; 7 bases map to TRBD1. Germline trimming cut 6 bases from V and 1 base from J; bases unmatched to any gene: 3. The germline V gene has CDR1 KGHSH and CDR2 LQKENI. CDR3 length: 13 residues. In DNA, the CDR3 is TGTGCCAGCTCCCCGACAGGGTCCTACGAGCAGTACTTC. It translates to CASSPTGSYEQYF.

The chain joins TRBV10-3 to TRBJ1-2, with a tentative D call TRBD1 (5 bases). With 10 bases removed from V and 11 bases from J, the gap between germline ends came to 17 bases. The length of the CDR3 is 11 residues. Germline lookup yields CDR1 ENHRY and CDR2 SYGVKD. The CDR3 DNA is TGTGCCAGCGACGACAGTCTCGGTTACACCTTC. Its protein is CASDDSLGYTF.

This clone appeared a single time. The chain joins TRBV15 to TRBJ1-1, with D perhaps TRBD1 (5 bases). CDR3 length: 15 residues. Germline V gene sequence: CDR1 LNHNV, CDR2 YYDKDF (reference sequence). Trimming pared 4 bases from V and 5 bases from J, leaving 17 bases between. The CDR3 protein is CATSIPLGTRTEAFF. The CDR3 DNA follows: TGTGCCACCAGCATCCCCTTGGGGACTCGAACTGAAGCTTTCTTT.

This clone has just a few counts. This chain links TRBV14 with TRBJ1-1; no clear D. V was clipped by 6 bases and J by 0 bases, with 5 bases between them. CDR1 is SGHDN and CDR2 is FVKESK in the germline V gene. The CDR3 spans 12 residues. The CDR3 loop is CASRHLNTEAFF. The CDR3 DNA sequence: TGTGCCAGCAGACACCTGAACACTGAAGCTTTCTTT.

This chain joins TRBV5-1 and TRBJ2-2; TRBD2 matches 8 bases. The CDR3 is made up of 14 amino acids. Losses at the gene ends were 4 bases for V and 3 bases for J; bases not matched to a gene: 2. Germline-derived CDR1 and CDR2 are SGHRS and YFSETQ. The CDR3 protein is CASSPREDTGELFF. The CDR3 DNA reads TGCGCCAGCAGCCCGCGGGAGGACACCGGGGAGCTGTTTTTT.

This clone was observed a handful of times. The chain employs TRBV5-6 and TRBJ1-4, with D unresolved. Germline V gene data show CDR1 as SGHDT and CDR2 as YYEEEE. Trimming took 2 bases from V and 8 from J, leaving 19 bases between them. The CDR3 totals 16 residues. CDR3 in amino acids: CASSFMTLQRGEKLFF. CDR3 bases: TGTGCCAGCAGCTTTATGACACTCCAACGAGGCGAAAAACTGTTTTTT.

This clone has only one observation. The chain is built from TRBV19 and TRBJ1-1; D perhaps matches TRBD1 (5 bases). Trimming shortened V by 4 bases and J by 5 bases, and 14 bases separated the two germline ends. Germline-derived CDR1 and CDR2 are LNHDA and SQIVND (reference sequence). The CDR3 runs to 14 residues. The CDR3 spells CASSRGGGATEAFF. CDR3 nucleotides: TGTGCCAGTAGTAGAGGCGGCGGGGCTACTGAAGCTTTCTTT.

The rearrangement uses TRBV20-1 and TRBJ1-2; 10 bases fit TRBD1. The CDR3 runs to 11 residues. Germline V gives CDR1 DFQATT, CDR2 SNEGSKA (reference sequence). V shed 8 bases, J shed 6 bases, and the junction held 3 bases outside the gene matches. The CDR3 DNA reads as TGCAGTTCCGACAGGGGGCATGGCTACACCTTC. Translated, it gives CSSDRGHGYTF.